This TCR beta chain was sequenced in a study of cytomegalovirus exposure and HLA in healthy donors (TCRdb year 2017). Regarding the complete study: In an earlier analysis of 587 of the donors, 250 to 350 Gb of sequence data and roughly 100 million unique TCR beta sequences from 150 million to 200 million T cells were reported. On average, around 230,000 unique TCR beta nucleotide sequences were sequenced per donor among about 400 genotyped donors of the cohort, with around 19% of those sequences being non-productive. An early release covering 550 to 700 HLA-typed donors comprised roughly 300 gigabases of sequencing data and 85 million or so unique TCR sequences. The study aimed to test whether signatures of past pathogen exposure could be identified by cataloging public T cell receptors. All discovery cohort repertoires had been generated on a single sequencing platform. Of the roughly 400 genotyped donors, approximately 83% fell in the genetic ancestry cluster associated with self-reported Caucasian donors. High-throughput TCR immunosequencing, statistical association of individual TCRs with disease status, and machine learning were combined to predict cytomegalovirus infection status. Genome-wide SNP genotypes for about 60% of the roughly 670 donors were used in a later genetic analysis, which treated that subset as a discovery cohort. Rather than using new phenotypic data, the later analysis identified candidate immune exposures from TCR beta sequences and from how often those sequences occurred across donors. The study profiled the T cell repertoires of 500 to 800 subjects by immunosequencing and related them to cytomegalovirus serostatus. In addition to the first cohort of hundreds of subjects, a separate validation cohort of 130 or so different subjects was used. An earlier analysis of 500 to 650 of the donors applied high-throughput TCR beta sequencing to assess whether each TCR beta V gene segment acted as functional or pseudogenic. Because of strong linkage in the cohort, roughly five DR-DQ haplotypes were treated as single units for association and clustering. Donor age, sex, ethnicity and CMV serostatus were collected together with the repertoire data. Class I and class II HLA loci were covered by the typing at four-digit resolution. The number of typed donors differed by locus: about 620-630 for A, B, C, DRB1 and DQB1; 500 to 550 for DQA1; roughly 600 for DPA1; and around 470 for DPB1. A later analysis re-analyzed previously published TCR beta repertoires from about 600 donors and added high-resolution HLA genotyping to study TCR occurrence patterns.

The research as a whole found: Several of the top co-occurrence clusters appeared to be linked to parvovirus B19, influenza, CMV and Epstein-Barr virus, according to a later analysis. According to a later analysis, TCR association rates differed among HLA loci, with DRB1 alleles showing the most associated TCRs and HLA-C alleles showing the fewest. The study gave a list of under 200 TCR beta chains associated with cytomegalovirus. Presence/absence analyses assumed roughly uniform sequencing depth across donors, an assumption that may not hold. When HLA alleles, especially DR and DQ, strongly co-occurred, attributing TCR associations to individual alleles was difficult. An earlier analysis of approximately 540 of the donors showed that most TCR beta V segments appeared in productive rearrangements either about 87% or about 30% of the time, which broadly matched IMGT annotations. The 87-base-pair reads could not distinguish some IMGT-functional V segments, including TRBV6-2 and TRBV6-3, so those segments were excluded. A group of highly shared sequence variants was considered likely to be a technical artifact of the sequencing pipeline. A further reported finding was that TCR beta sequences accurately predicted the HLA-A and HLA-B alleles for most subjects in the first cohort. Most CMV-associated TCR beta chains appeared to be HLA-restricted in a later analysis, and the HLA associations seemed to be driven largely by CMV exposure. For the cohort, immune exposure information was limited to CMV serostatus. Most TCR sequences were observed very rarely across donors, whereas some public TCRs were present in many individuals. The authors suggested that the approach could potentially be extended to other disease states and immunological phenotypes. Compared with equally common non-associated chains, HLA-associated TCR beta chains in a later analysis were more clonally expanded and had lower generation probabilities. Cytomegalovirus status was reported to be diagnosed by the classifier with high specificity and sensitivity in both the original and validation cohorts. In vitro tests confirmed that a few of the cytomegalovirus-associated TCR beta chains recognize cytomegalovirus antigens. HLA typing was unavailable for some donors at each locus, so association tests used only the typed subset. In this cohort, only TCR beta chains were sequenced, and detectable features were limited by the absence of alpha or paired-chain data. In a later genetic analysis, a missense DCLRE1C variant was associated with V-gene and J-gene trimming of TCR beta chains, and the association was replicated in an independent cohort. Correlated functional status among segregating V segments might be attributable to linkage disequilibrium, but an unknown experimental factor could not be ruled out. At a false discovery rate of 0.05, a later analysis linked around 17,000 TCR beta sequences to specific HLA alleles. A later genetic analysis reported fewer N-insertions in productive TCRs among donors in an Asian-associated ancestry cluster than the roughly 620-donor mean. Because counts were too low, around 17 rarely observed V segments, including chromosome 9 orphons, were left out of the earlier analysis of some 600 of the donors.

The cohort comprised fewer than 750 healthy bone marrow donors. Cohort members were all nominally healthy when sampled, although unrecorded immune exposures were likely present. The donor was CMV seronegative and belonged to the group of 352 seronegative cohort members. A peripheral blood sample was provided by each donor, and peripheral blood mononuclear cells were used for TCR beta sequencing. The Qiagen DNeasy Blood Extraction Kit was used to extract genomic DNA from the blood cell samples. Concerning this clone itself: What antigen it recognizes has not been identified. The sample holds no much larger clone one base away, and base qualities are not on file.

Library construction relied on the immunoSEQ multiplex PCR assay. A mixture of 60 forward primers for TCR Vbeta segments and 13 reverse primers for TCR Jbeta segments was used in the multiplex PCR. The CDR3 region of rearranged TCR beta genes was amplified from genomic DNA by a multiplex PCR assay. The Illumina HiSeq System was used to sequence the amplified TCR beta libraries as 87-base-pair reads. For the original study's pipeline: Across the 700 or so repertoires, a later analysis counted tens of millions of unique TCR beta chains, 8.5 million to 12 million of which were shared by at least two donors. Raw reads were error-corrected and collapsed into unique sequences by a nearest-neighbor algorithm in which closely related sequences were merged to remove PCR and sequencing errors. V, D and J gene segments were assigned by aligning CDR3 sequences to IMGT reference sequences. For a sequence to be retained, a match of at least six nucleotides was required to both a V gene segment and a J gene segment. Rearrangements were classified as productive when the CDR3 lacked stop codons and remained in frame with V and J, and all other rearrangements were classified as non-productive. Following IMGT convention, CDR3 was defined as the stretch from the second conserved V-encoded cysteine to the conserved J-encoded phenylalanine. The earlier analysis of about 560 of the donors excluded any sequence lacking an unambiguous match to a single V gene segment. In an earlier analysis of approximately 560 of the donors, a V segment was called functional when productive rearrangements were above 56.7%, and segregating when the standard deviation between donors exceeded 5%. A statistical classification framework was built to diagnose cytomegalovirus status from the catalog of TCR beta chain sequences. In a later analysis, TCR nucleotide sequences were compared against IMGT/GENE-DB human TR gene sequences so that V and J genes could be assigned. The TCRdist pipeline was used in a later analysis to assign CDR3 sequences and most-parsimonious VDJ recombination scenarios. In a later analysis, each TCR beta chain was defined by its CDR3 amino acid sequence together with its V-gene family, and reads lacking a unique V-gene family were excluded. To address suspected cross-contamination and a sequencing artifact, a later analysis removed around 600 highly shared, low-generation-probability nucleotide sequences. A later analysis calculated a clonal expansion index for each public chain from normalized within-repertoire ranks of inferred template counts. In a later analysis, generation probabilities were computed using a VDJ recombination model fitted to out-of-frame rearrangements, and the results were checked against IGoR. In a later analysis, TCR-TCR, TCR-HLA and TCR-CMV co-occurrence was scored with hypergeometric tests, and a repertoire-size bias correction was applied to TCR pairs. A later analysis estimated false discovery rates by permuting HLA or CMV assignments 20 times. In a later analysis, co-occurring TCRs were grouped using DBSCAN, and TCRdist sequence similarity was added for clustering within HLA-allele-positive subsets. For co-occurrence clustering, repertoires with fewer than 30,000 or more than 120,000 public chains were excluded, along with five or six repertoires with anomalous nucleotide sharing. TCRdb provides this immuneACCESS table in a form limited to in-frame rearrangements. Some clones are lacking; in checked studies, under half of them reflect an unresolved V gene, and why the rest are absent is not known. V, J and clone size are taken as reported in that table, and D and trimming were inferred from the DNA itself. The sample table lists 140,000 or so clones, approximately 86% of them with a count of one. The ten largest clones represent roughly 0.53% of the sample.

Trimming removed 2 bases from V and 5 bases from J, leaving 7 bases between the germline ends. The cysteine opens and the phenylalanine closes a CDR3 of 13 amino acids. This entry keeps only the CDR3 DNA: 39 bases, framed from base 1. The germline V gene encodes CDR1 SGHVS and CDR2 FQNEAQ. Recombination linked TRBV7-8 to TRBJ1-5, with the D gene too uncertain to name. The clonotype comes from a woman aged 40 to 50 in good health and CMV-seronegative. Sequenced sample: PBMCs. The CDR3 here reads CASSLHGDQPQHF. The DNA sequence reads TGTGCCAGCAGCTTACACGGAGATCAGCCCCAGCATTTT.